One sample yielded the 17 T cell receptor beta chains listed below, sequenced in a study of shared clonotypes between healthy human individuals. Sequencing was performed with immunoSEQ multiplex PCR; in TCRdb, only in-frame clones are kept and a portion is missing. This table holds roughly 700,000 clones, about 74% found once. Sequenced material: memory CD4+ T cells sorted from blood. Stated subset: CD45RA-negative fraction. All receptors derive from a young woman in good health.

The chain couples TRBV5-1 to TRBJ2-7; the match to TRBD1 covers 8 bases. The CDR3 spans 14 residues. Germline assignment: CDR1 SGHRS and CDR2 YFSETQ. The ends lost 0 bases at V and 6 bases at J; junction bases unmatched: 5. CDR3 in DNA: TGCGCCAGCAGCTTGGGGACAGGGATCCCCGAGCAGTACTTC. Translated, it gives CASSLGTGIPEQYF.

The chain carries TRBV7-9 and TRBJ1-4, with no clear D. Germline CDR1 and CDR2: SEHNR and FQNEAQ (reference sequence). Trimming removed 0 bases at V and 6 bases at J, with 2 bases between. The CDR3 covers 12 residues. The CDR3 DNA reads TGTGCCAGCAGCTTAGCGTATGAAAAACTGTTTTTT. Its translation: CASSLAYEKLFF. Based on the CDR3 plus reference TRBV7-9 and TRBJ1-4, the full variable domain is DTGVSQNPRHKITKRGQNVTFRCDPISEHNRLYWYRQTLGQGPEFLTYFQNEAQLEKSRLLSDRFSAERPKGSFSTLEIQRTEQGDSAMYLCASSLAYEKLFFGSGTQLSVL.

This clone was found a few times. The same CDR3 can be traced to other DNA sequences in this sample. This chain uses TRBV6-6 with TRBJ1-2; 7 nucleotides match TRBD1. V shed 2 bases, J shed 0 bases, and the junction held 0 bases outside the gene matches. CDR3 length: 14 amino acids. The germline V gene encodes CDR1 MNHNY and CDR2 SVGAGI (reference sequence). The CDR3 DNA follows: TGTGCCAGCAGTTACGGGACAGCTAACTATGGCTACACCTTC. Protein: CASSYGTANYGYTF.

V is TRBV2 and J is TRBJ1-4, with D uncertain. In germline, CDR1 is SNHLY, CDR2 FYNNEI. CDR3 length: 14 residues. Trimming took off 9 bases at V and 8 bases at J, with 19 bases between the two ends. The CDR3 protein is CASEMSGVGEKLFF. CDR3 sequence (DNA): TGTGCCAGTGAGATGAGCGGGGTTGGGGAAAAACTGTTTTTT. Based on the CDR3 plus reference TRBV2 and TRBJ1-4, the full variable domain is EPEVTQTPSHQVTQMGQEVILRCVPISNHLYFYWYRQILGQKVEFLVSFYNNEISEKSEIFDDQFSVERPDGSNFTLKIRSTKLEDSAMYFCASEMSGVGEKLFFGSGTQLSVL.

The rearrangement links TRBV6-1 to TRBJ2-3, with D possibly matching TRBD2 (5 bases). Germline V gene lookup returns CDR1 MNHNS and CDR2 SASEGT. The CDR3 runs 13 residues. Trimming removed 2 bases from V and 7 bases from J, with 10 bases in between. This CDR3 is CASSETGLYTQYF. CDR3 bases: TGTGCCAGCAGTGAAACCGGACTCTATACGCAGTATTTT.

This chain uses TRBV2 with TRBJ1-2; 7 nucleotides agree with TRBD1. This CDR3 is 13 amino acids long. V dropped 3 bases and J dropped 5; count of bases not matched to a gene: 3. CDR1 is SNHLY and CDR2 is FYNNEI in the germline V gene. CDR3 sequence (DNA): TGTGCCAGCAGTGAGAGACAGGGATATGGCTACACCTTC. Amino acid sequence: CASSERQGYGYTF.

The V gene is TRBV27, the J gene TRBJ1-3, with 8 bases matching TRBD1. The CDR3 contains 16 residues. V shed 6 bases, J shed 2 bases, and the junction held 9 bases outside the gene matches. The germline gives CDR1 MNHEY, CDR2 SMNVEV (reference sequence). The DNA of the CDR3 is TGTGCCAGCAGGTCACAGGGGGTCATGGCTGGAAACACCATATATTTT. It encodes CASRSQGVMAGNTIYF.

The CDR3 sequence is CASSEGGTAYEQYF. The CDR3 bases are TGTGCCAGCAGCGAGGGGGGGACAGCCTACGAGCAGTACTTC. J is TRBJ2-7 and V is TRBV9; D may match TRBD1 or TRBD2 (7 bases each). Germline loops: CDR1 SGDLS, CDR2 YYNGEE. The germline V and J ends were trimmed by 3 bases and 2 bases, with 12 bases remaining between them. This CDR3 spans 14 amino acids. The full variable domain, rest sourced from reference TRBV9 and TRBJ2-7, is DSGVTQTPKHLITATGQRVTLRCSPRSGDLSVYWYQQSLDQGLQFLIQYYNGEERAKGNILERFSAQQFPDLHSELNLSSLELGDSALYFCASSEGGTAYEQYFGPGTRLTVT.

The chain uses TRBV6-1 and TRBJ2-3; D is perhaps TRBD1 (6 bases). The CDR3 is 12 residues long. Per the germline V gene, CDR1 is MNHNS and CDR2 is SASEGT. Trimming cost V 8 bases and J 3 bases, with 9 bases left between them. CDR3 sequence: CASLQGTDTQYF. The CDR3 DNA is TGTGCCAGCCTTCAGGGGACAGATACGCAGTATTTT.

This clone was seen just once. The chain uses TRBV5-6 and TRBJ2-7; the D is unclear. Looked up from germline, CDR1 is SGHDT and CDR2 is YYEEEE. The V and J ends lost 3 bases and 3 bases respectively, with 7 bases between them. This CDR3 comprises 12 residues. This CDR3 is CASSSRGYEQYF. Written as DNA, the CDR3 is TGTGCCAGCAGCTCGAGAGGCTACGAGCAGTACTTC. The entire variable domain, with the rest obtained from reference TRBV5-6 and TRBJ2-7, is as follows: DAGVTQSPTHLIKTRGQQVTLRCSPKSGHDTVSWYQQALGQGPQFIFQYYEEEERQRGNFPDRFSGHQFPNYSSELNVNALLLGDSALYLCASSSRGYEQYFGPGTRLTVT.

The CDR3 loop is CAWSLLYGYTF. DNA for the CDR3: TGTGCCTGGAGTTTGCTATATGGCTACACCTTC. This chain links TRBV30 with TRBJ1-2; D remains ambiguous. V lost 2 bases and J 5 bases, leaving 6 bases between the germline ends. Germline V gene sequence: CDR1 GTSNPN, CDR2 SVGIG (reference sequence). The CDR3 covers 11 residues.

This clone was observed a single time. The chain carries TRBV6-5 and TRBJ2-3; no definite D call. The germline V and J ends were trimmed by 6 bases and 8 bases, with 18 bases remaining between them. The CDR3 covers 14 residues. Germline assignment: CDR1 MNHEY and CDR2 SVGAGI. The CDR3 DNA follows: TGTGCCAGCAGCCGACTGGAAGCCCGCGCTACGCAGTATTTT. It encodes CASSRLEARATQYF.

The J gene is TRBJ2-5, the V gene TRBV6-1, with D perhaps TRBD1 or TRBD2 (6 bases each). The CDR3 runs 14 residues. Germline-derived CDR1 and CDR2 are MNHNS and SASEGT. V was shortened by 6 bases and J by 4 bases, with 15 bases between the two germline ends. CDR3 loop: CASSPTGGGETQYF. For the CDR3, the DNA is TGTGCCAGCAGCCCCACAGGAGGGGGAGAGACCCAGTACTTC.

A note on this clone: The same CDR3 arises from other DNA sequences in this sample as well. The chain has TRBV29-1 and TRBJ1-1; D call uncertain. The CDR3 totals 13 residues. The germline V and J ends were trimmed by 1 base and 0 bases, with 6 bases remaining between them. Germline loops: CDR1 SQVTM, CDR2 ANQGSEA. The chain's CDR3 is CSVEGGLNTEAFF. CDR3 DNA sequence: TGCAGCGTTGAAGGCGGATTGAACACTGAAGCTTTCTTT. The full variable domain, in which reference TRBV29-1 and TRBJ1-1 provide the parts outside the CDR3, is SAVISQKPSRDICQRGTSLTIQCQVDSQVTMMFWYRQQPGQSLTLIATANQGSEATYESGFVIDKFPISRPNLTFSTLTVSNMSPEDSSIYLCSVEGGLNTEAFFGQGTRLTVV.

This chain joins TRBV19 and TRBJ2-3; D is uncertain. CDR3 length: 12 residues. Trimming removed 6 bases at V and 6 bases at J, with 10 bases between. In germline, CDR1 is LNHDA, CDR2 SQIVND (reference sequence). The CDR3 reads CASRTATDTQYF. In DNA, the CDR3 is TGTGCCAGTAGGACGGCCACTGATACGCAGTATTTT.

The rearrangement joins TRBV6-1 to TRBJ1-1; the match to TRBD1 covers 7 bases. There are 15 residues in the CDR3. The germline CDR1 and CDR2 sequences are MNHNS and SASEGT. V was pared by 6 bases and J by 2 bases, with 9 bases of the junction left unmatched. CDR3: CASRTPNRGNTEAFF. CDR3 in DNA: TGTGCCAGCAGGACCCCTAACAGGGGAAACACTGAAGCTTTCTTT.

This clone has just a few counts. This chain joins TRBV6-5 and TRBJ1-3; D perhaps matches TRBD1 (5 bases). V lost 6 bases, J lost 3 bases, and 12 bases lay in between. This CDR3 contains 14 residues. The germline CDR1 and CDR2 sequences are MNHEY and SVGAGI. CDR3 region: CASRPRADGNTIYF. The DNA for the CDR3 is TGTGCCAGCAGGCCCAGGGCAGATGGAAACACCATATATTTT.